The 8 T cell receptor beta chains reported below all come from one sample, sequenced in a study of T cell changes during pregnancy in multiple sclerosis. Repertoires were generated with immunoSEQ multiplex PCR, while TCRdb's copy carries only in-frame clones and drops some. This table has 65,000 to 85,000 clones, 90% appearing once. Here the sequenced sample was peripheral blood, taken after pregnancy. Every receptor here comes from a female donor in good health, enrolled as a control in a pregnancy study.

This clone showed up just a few times. The rearrangement uses TRBV29-1 and TRBJ1-2, with D possibly being TRBD1 (6 bases). Looked up from germline, CDR1 is SQVTM and CDR2 is ANQGSEA. Trimming took off 0 bases at V and 8 bases at J, with 16 bases between the two ends. The CDR3 extends over 14 amino acids. CDR3 in amino acids: CSVEDVTGPSGYTF. The CDR3 DNA is TGCAGCGTTGAAGATGTAACAGGGCCCTCGGGCTACACCTTC.

The chain links TRBV11-3 to TRBJ1-1; D is possibly TRBD1 (6 bases). Germline V gene data show CDR1 as SGHNT and CDR2 as YENEEA. V was clipped by 5 bases and J by 1 base, with 8 bases between them. The CDR3 contains 13 residues. The CDR3 here is CASSPRGNTEAFF. The CDR3 DNA sequence: TGTGCCAGCAGCCCCAGGGGGAACACTGAAGCTTTCTTT.

The rearrangement joins TRBV29-1 to TRBJ1-2; no clear D. CDR3 length: 11 amino acids. Looked up from germline, CDR1 is SQVTM and CDR2 is ANQGSEA. The V and J ends lost 4 bases and 1 base respectively, with 4 bases between them. The CDR3 sequence: CSVAGNYGYTF. The CDR3 DNA follows: TGCAGCGTTGCGGGTAACTATGGCTACACCTTC.

This rearrangement joins TRBV18 to TRBJ1-1, with D possibly matching TRBD1 (6 bases). CDR3 length equals 14 residues. Germline V CDR1 and CDR2: KGHSH, LQKENI. Trimming removed 5 bases at V and 0 bases at J, with 10 bases between. As DNA, the CDR3 is TGTGCCAGCTCATTGGACAGCTTGAACACTGAAGCTTTCTTT. Its protein product is CASSLDSLNTEAFF.

V gene TRBV19 combines with J gene TRBJ2-2, with 8 bases identical to TRBD1. This CDR3 has 15 residues. Germline trimming cut 4 bases from V and 2 bases from J; bases unmatched to any gene: 3. The germline V gene has CDR1 LNHDA and CDR2 SQIVND (reference sequence). The CDR3 nucleotides are TGTGCCAGTAGTAGGGGACAGGTAAACACCGGGGAGCTGTTTTTT. Protein product: CASSRGQVNTGELFF.

The chain employs TRBV10-2 and TRBJ1-2; D is possibly TRBD1 (6 bases). V lost 4 bases, J lost 7 bases, and 16 bases lay in between. The CDR3 loop spans 14 amino acids. Germline V lookup: CDR1 WSHSY, CDR2 SAAADI. The chain's CDR3 is CASSVLGGAGGYTF. CDR3 DNA sequence: TGCGCCAGCAGTGTCCTCGGGGGGGCTGGTGGCTACACCTTC.

The chain has TRBV5-1 and TRBJ2-5; TRBD2 matches 8 bases. V lost 0 bases to trimming and J lost 4 bases; unmatched junction nucleotides: 14. Germline V gives CDR1 SGHRS, CDR2 YFSETQ. The CDR3 has 18 amino acids. The CDR3 reads CASSLGFGTGGPGETQYF. The CDR3 coding sequence is TGCGCCAGCAGCTTGGGGTTTGGAACGGGAGGGCCAGGAGAGACCCAGTACTTC.

The V and J genes are TRBV18 and TRBJ2-3, with 9 bases matching TRBD1. Germline V gene lookup returns CDR1 KGHSH and CDR2 LQKENI. Germline trimming cut 4 bases from V and 2 bases from J; bases unmatched to any gene: 4. The CDR3 is 15 residues long. The CDR3 protein is CASSRDRASTDTQYF. The CDR3 nucleotides are TGTGCCAGCTCACGGGACAGGGCATCCACAGATACGCAGTATTTT. Using reference TRBV18 and TRBJ2-3 for the parts outside the CDR3, the full variable domain is NAGVMQNPRHLVRRRGQEARLRCSPMKGHSHVYWYRQLPEEGLKFMVYLQKENIIDESGMPKERFSAEFPKEGPSILRIQQVVRGDSAAYFCASSRDRASTDTQYFGPGTRLTVL.